This T cell receptor (beta chain) was identified during a study of T cell changes during pregnancy in multiple sclerosis (dated by TCRdb to between 2018 and 2021). For the study in its entirety: In women with multiple sclerosis, the researchers looked at how the T cell repertoire shifted as pregnancy progressed.

From the cysteine through the phenylalanine, the CDR3 covers 14 amino acids. CDR3 DNA only is kept here, 42 bases in frame from base 1. Ends trimmed: V by 1 base, J by 8 bases; bases unmatched to a gene: 3. CDR1 and CDR2 were assigned from the germline V gene as SNHLY and FYNNEI. Preparation of the library involved the immunoSEQ multiplex PCR assay. TCRdb carries this immuneACCESS record with in-frame sequences only. Its versions omit some clonotypes, under half of them owing to an unresolved V gene in the studies checked, with the rest unexplained. This sample holds about 84,000 clones; approximately 94% were observed only once. 2% to 3% of the sample is taken by the ten largest. A word on this clone: The specificity of this receptor is unknown. No per-base quality is available; no much larger clone lies one base away.

This TCR derives from a female donor with multiple sclerosis, enrolled in a pregnancy study. The chain employs TRBV2 and TRBJ2-2, with 8 middle bases fitting TRBD1. Sequenced material: peripheral blood, taken in the third trimester of pregnancy. The CDR3 protein is CASSEGTGRGELFF. In nucleotide form, the sequence is TGTGCCAGCAGTGAAGGGACAGGGCGAGGGGAGCTGTTTTTT.